These 12 T cell receptor beta chains were sequenced from one sample in a study of blood T cell repertoires in COVID-19. Assay: immunoSEQ multiplex PCR; the TCRdb copy retains only in-frame clones and omits some. The repertoire holds around 260,000 clones, with 80% to 85% as singletons. The sequenced sample consisted of peripheral blood. Source of these receptors: a person aged 70 to 85 with COVID-19, enrolled during active disease.

J is TRBJ1-6 and V is TRBV7-9; a possible D gene is TRBD1 (5 bases). This CDR3 has 14 residues. Germline assignment: CDR1 SEHNR and CDR2 FQNEAQ (reference sequence). V was pared by 0 bases and J by 13 bases, with 13 bases between. The CDR3 nucleotides read TGTGCCAGCAGCTTAGCCAGGGAGGAGAATCCCCTCCACTTT. Translating gives CASSLAREENPLHF.

The chain employs TRBV11-1 and TRBJ2-5, with D possibly matching TRBD2 (5 bases). There are 16 residues in the CDR3. Trimming took 4 bases from V and 5 from J, leaving 20 bases between them. CDR1 and CDR2 (germline): SGHAT, FQDESV (reference sequence). CDR3 bases: TGTGCCAGCAGCTCTCACCCACGGGGTTATCGGGAGACCCAGTACTTC. Protein sequence: CASSSHPRGYRETQYF.

The gene calls are TRBV11-2 and TRBJ2-1; TRBD1 is a possible D gene (5 bases). V lost 5 bases and J lost 10, with 12 bases in between. Germline V gene sequence: CDR1 SGHAT, CDR2 FQNNGV. The CDR3 is 12 residues long. CDR3 amino acids: CASSPVQGEQFF. The DNA of the CDR3 is TGTGCCAGCAGCCCTGTTCAGGGAGAGCAGTTCTTC.

This chain uses TRBV3-1 (or the pseudogene TRBV3-2) with TRBJ1-3; the D is unclear. CDR1 and CDR2 (germline): LGHDT, YNNKEL (reference sequence). V was cut by 2 bases and J by 8 bases, with 10 bases left in between. There are 13 residues in the CDR3. This chain's CDR3 is CASSQPPSDTIYF. The CDR3 nucleotides are TGTGCCAGCAGCCAACCCCCTTCGGACACCATATATTTT.

V usage is TRBV7-8 and J usage is TRBJ2-1, with 8 bases that match TRBD2. CDR1 SGHVS and CDR2 FQNEAQ come from the germline V gene. The junction had 8 bases not matched to a gene; V was cut back by 6 bases and J by 7 bases. CDR3 length: 14 residues. The CDR3 coding sequence is TGTGCCAGCAGACGCAGCGGGAGTTTTAATGAGCAGTTCTTC. Translation gives CASRRSGSFNEQFF. The full variable domain, completed using reference TRBV7-8 and TRBJ2-1, is GAGVSQSPRYKVAKRGQDVALRCDPISGHVSLFWYQQALGQGPEFLTYFQNEAQLDKSGLPSDRFFAERPEGSVSTLKIQRTQQEDSAVYLCASRRSGSFNEQFFGPGTRLTVL.

The DNA for the CDR3 is TGCAGCGTTCGTCCCGGGGAGCTGTTTTTT. This translates into CSVRPGELFF. The genes are TRBV29-1 and TRBJ2-2; D remains ambiguous. V lost 5 bases, J lost 6 bases, and 4 bases lay in between. Looked up from germline, CDR1 is SQVTM and CDR2 is ANQGSEA. The CDR3 has 10 amino acids.

The chain uses TRBV28 and TRBJ2-3; D gene unclear. The CDR3 runs 10 residues. CDR1 is MDHEN, CDR2 SYDVKM, per germline. V lost 5 bases, J lost 10 bases, and 7 bases lay in between. In DNA, the CDR3 is TGTGCCAGCAGTAACGTAGCGCAGTATTTT. This sequence encodes CASSNVAQYF.

This clone was found once. This chain uses TRBV24-1 with TRBJ1-2, with D possibly matching TRBD1 (6 bases). There are 14 residues in the CDR3. CDR1 and CDR2 (germline): KGHDR, SFDVKD. Trimming pared 4 bases from V and 3 bases from J, leaving 11 bases between. CDR3 in amino acids: CATSDAGDYYGYTF. DNA of the CDR3: TGTGCCACCAGTGACGCAGGGGATTACTATGGCTACACCTTC.

The chain couples TRBV7-9 to TRBJ2-1; 9 bases agree with TRBD2. V shed 2 bases, J shed 9 bases, and the junction held 8 bases outside the gene matches. CDR3 length equals 15 residues. The germline V gene has CDR1 SEHNR and CDR2 FQNEAQ (reference sequence). The CDR3 bases are TGTGCCAGCAGCTTAAGGCGGGGGGGCCTGGGTGAGCAGTTCTTC. It yields the protein CASSLRRGGLGEQFF.

J is TRBJ2-7 and V is TRBV28, with TRBD2 identical over 14 bases. The CDR3 runs to 16 residues. Trimming at V came to 10 bases and at J to 1 base, leaving 9 bases not matched to a gene. CDR1 and CDR2 from the germline V gene are MDHEN and SYDVKM. The CDR3: CATHRGLAGGSYEQYF. The DNA for the CDR3 is TGTGCCACCCACCGAGGACTAGCGGGAGGATCCTACGAGCAGTACTTC.

The J gene is TRBJ1-6, the V gene TRBV12-5; 7 bases are a match to TRBD1. The CDR3 is 13 amino acids. In germline, CDR1 is LGHNT, CDR2 FRNRAP. Germline trimming cut 3 bases from V and 10 bases from J; bases unmatched to any gene: 3. The CDR3 DNA is TGTGCTAGTGGTTTAGAACAGGGGTCACCCCTCCACTTT. This gives the protein CASGLEQGSPLHF.

The rearrangement uses TRBV20-1 and TRBJ1-2; possible D gene TRBD1, 6 bases. Trimming removed 6 bases at V and 7 bases at J, with 12 bases between. From germline, CDR1 is DFQATT and CDR2 SNEGSKA (reference sequence). CDR3 length: 11 residues. CDR3 coding DNA: TGCAGTGCGCGAGAAGGGGGTGGCTACACCTTC. This gives the protein CSAREGGGYTF.